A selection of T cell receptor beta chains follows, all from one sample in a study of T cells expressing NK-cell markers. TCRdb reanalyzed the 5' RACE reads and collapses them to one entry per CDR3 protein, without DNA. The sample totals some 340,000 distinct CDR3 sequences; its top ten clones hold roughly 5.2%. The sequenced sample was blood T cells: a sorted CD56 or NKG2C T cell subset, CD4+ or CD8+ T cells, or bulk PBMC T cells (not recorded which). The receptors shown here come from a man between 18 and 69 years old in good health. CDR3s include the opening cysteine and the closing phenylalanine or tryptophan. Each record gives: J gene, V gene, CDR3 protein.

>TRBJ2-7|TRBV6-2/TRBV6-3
CASSSTSGGSLYEQYF
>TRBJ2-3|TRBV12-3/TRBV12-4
CASVSDGGGSDTQYF
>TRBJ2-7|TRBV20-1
CSAEDGYEQYF
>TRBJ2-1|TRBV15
CATSRVWQGKGNEQFF
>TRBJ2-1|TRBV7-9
CASSASGLVMVEQFF
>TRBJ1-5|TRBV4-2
CASSQGDRENQPQHF
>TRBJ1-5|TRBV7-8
CASTKGQGANQPQHF
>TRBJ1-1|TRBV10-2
CASRDSFHTEAFF
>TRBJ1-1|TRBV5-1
CASSPGTSSMNTEAFF
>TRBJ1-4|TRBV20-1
CSASHRGLANEKLFF
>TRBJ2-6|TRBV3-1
CASSQDWNKRQGGANVLTF
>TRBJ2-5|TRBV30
CAWSPDSTQYF
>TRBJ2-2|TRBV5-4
CASSLGWDGELFF
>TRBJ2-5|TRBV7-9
CASSLASLAGTGETQYF
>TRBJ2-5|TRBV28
CASRPMGGGVQETQYF
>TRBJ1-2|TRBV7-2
CASSLGGQGIYGYTF
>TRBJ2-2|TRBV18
CASSPQTPGTGELFF
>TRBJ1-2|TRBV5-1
CASKQAGAAIYTF
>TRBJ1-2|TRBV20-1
CSAPRGRGRYGYTF
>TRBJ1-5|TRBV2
CASRGQGYQPQHF
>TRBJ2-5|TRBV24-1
CATSGGYKGVFRYQETQYF
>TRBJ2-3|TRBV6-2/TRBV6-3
CASRDPPGAAADTQYF
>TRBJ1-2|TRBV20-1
CSARPPGGASYGYTF
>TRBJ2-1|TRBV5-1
CASSTGTGGYEQFF
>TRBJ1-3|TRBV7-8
CASSRWGQVSGNTIYF
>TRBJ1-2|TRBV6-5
CASSYTPDAGTNGYTF
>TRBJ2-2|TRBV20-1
CSAKRLAGRGELFF
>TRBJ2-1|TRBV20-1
CSARDLVSGGNEQFF